The 30 T cell receptor beta chains listed next were all sequenced from one sample in a study of blood T cells in healthy people across ages. PCR was performed a second time for roughly 7 to 12 cycles using a sample-barcoded 5' primer and a J-beta primer mix. TCRdb ran MiXCR on the 5' RACE reads and lists one entry per CDR3 protein. Among about 900,000 distinct CDR3 sequences listed, about 48% were seen once. The source material was blood. The origin of the receptors is a man aged 25-45 years in good health.

In its sample, this clonotype was seen once. CDR3: CSAAGRTYGYTF. CDR3 in DNA: TGCAGTGCCGCGGGACGGACTTATGGCTACACCTTC. The rearrangement links TRBV20-1 to TRBJ1-2, with D maybe TRBD1 (5 bases). CDR3 length equals 12 residues. The V end lost 6 bases, the J end lost 5 bases, and 13 bases lay between the germline ends. The germline V gene has CDR1 DFQATT and CDR2 SNEGSKA (reference sequence).

This chain joins TRBV3-1 and TRBJ2-7; TRBD2 agrees at 11 bases. V lost 6 bases and J lost 2; bases outside the gene matches: 3. The CDR3 sequence is 14 residues long. Germline CDR1 is LGHDT and CDR2 is YNNKEL (reference sequence). The CDR3 coding sequence is TGTGCCAGCAGGGCTAGCGGGGGGACCTACGAGCAGTACTTC. Protein sequence: CASRASGGTYEQYF.

This clonotype appeared many times. The chain couples TRBV10-3 to TRBJ2-1; no reliable D call. The V end lost 2 bases, the J end lost 1 base, and 6 bases lay between the germline ends. The germline V gene encodes CDR1 ENHRY and CDR2 SYGVKD. The CDR3 length is 14 residues. CDR3 in DNA: TGTGCCATCAGTGAGCCAGGATCCTACAATGAGCAGTTCTTC. As protein: CAISEPGSYNEQFF.

This chain links TRBV11-2 with TRBJ2-5, with D perhaps matching TRBD2 (6 bases). The V end lost 4 bases, the J end lost 4 bases, and 19 bases lay between the germline ends. CDR1 is SGHAT, CDR2 FQNNGV, per germline. The CDR3 covers 16 residues. The CDR3, as DNA: TGTGCCAGCAGCTCCCCAGGTGCGGAGGGACGAGAGACCCAGTACTTC. This encodes CASSSPGAEGRETQYF. Variable domain in full (rest from reference TRBV11-2 and TRBJ2-5): EAGVAQSPRYKIIEKRQSVAFWCNPISGHATLYWYQQILGQGPKLLIQFQNNGVVDDSQLPKDRFSAERLKGVDSTLKIQPAKLEDSAVYLCASSSPGAEGRETQYFGPGTRLLVL.

CDR3 DNA: TGCGCCAGCAGCTCAAGCCTGGAAGAGACCCAGTACTTC. Protein product: CASSSSLEETQYF. The V gene is TRBV5-1, the J gene TRBJ2-5; D remains unclear. V was trimmed by 3 bases and J by 3 bases, leaving 9 bases between them. Germline V lookup: CDR1 SGHRS, CDR2 YFSETQ. This CDR3 is 13 amino acids long. The entire variable domain, with the rest obtained from reference TRBV5-1 and TRBJ2-5, is as follows: KAGVTQTPRYLIKTRGQQVTLSCSPISGHRSVSWYQQTPGQGLQFLFEYFSETQRNKGNFPGRFSGRQFSNSRSEMNVSTLELGDSALYLCASSSSLEETQYFGPGTRLLVL.

In DNA form, the CDR3 reads TGCAGTGCTAGAGATCTAGCGGGGGGCCGGGAGACCCAGTACTTC. Translated: CSARDLAGGRETQYF. The V and J genes are TRBV20-1 and TRBJ2-7; the match to TRBD2 covers 11 bases. The DNA end is a closer match to TRBJ2-5, so the J assignment may be wrong. The V gene's germline CDR1 is DFQATT and CDR2 SNEGSKA (reference sequence). The CDR3 runs 15 residues.

Only a few counts were recorded for this clonotype. The rearrangement joins TRBV4-1 to TRBJ2-7; TRBD1 matches 8 bases. CDR1 and CDR2 (germline): MGHRA, YSYEKL. The CDR3 spans 16 residues. Trimming removed 0 bases from V and 1 base from J; junction bases left unmatched: 5. This CDR3 is CASSQDPTGGSYEQYF. DNA for the CDR3: TGCGCCAGCAGCCAAGATCCAACAGGGGGTTCCTACGAGCAGTACTTC.

A few counts support this clonotype. The V and J genes are TRBV7-2 and TRBJ1-2, with TRBD1 identical over 10 bases. This CDR3 has 15 residues. In germline, CDR1 is SGHTA, CDR2 FQGNSA. The J segment lost 8 bases and the V segment lost 4 bases, leaving 10 bases of the junction unmatched. CDR3 loop: CASSYEGDRGRGYTF. The CDR3 DNA follows: TGTGCCAGCAGCTACGAAGGGGACAGGGGTCGGGGCTACACCTTC.

The chain joins TRBV4-1 to TRBJ1-6; D ambiguous. Germline CDR1 and CDR2: MGHRA and YSYEKL. The CDR3 sequence is 15 residues long. The V and J ends lost 0 bases and 11 bases respectively, with 14 bases between them. CDR3 in amino acids: CASSQDGSAGAPLHF. The DNA of the CDR3 is TGCGCCAGCAGCCAAGATGGCAGCGCCGGAGCACCCCTCCACTTT.

This chain links TRBV6-1 with TRBJ1-6; no firm D call. The CDR3 sequence is 12 residues long. V lost 0 bases and J 13 bases, leaving 7 bases between the germline ends. CDR1 is MNHNS, CDR2 SASEGT, per germline. The CDR3 nucleotides are TGTGCCAGCAGTGAAGCTTGGAGGCCCCTCCACTTT. It yields the protein CASSEAWRPLHF.

This clonotype showed up just a few times. The chain is built from TRBV4-1 and TRBJ2-7, with D uncertain. V lost 1 base and J 2 bases, leaving 9 bases between the germline ends. The CDR3 is 14 amino acids. Germline V gene lookup returns CDR1 MGHRA and CDR2 YSYEKL. The CDR3 sequence: CASSQGQVAYEQYF. The CDR3 DNA is TGCGCCAGCAGCCAAGGGCAGGTAGCCTACGAGCAGTACTTC.

The V gene is TRBV5-4, the J gene TRBJ2-3, with TRBD2 matching 10 bases. This CDR3 is 17 amino acids long. Germline V gives CDR1 SGHNT, CDR2 YYREEE (reference sequence). The J segment lost 6 bases and the V segment lost 2 bases, leaving 12 bases of the junction unmatched. The CDR3, as DNA: TGTGCCAGCAGCTTTCCCCAGCGGGGGGGCCGTTTTGATACGCAGTATTTT. It translates to CASSFPQRGGRFDTQYF.

The chain has TRBV4-1 and TRBJ2-1; 10 bases align to TRBD2. The V and J ends lost 4 bases and 4 bases, in that order; junction bases with no gene match: 4. Germline V lookup: CDR1 MGHRA, CDR2 YSYEKL. CDR3 length: 15 amino acids. The CDR3 protein is CASSLQAGGYNEQFF. In DNA, the CDR3 is TGCGCCAGCAGCCTACAAGCGGGGGGGTACAATGAGCAGTTCTTC.

This clonotype was seen more than once but under ten times. In DNA, the CDR3 is TGTGCCAGCAGTACCCTTCTACTAGCGGGGAAGTACCAAGAGACCCAGTACTTC. This gives the protein CASSTLLLAGKYQETQYF. The rearrangement joins TRBV12-3 or TRBV12-4 to TRBJ2-5, with TRBD2 identical over 10 bases. CDR3 size: 18 residues. Losses at the gene ends were 5 bases for V and 0 bases for J; bases not matched to a gene: 12.

This clonotype was seen at least ten times. V and J are TRBV6-1 and TRBJ1-1; 12 bases line up with TRBD1. Germline CDR1 is MNHNS and CDR2 is SASEGT. Germline trimming cut 5 bases from V and 6 bases from J; bases unmatched to any gene: 4. The CDR3 is 14 residues long. The CDR3 nucleotides are TGTGCCAGCAGTACCGGGACAGGGGGCCCTGAAGCTTTCTTT. Its translation: CASSTGTGGPEAFF.

The genes are TRBV28 and TRBJ2-7, with D perhaps given as TRBD1 or TRBD2 (5 bases each). This CDR3 spans 14 amino acids. V was pared by 6 bases and J by 1 base, with 13 bases between. The germline V gene encodes CDR1 MDHEN and CDR2 SYDVKM. The CDR3, as DNA: TGTGCCAGCAGGACGGGACGACTATCCTACGAGCAGTACTTC. This codes for CASRTGRLSYEQYF. Complete variable domain (other parts from reference TRBV28 and TRBJ2-7): DVKVTQSSRYLVKRTGEKVFLECVQDMDHENMFWYRQDPGLGLRLIYFSYDVKMKEKGDIPEGYSVSREKKERFSLILESASTNQTSMYLCASRTGRLSYEQYFGPGTRLTVT.

Comments on this clonotype: At one of its ends the junction is not consistent with the germline gene, which may arise from a read error. This sequence joins TRBV7-7 and TRBJ2-3; D gene ambiguous. The CDR3 sequence is 14 residues long. Germline values: CDR1 SSHAT, CDR2 FNYEAQ (reference sequence). CDR3 protein: CASSLNPGADTQYF. For the CDR3, the DNA is TGTGCTAGCAGCTTAAATCCTGGGGCAGATACGCAGTATTTT.

With regard to this clonotype: This may stem from a read error, because a much larger clone lies one nucleotide away. The V and J genes are TRBV12-3 or TRBV12-4 and TRBJ1-2; D possibly corresponds to TRBD1 (5 bases). The CDR3 has 13 amino acids. V was shortened by 6 bases and J by 7 bases, with 15 bases between the two germline ends. The CDR3 sequence is CASRWAGIRGYTF. The CDR3 region has the DNA TGTGCCAGCAGATGGGCAGGGATTCGTGGCTACACCTTC.

The chain combines TRBV5-1 with TRBJ1-2; 8 bases are shared with TRBD1. The germline gives CDR1 SGHRS, CDR2 YFSETQ. V dropped 5 bases and J dropped 1; count of bases not matched to a gene: 7. This CDR3 has 15 amino acids. This CDR3 reads CASRDRAGGNYGYTF. CDR3 coding DNA: TGCGCCAGCAGGGACAGGGCAGGGGGTAACTATGGCTACACCTTC.

Comments on this clonotype: This may come from a read error, since a much larger clone is one base off. The V and J genes are TRBV4-2 and TRBJ2-5, with no clear D. Trimming took 0 bases from V and 11 from J, leaving 13 bases between them. The CDR3 sequence is 13 residues long. CDR1 and CDR2 from the germline V gene are LGHNA and YNFKEQ. CDR3 protein: CASSQERSRQQYF. In nucleotides, the CDR3 is TGTGCCAGCAGCCAAGAGAGGAGCCGCCAGCAGTACTTC.

This clonotype came up a few times. The rearrangement links TRBV6-1 to TRBJ2-3; D possibly uses TRBD1 or TRBD2 (5 bases each). Trimming took 8 bases from V and 2 from J, leaving 8 bases between them. The CDR3 is 12 residues long. The V gene's germline CDR1 is MNHNS and CDR2 SASEGT. The CDR3 sequence: CASGTVTDTQYF. The CDR3, as DNA: TGTGCCAGCGGGACGGTCACAGATACGCAGTATTTT.

This clonotype was picked up a small number of times. The rearrangement joins TRBV11-3 to TRBJ2-3, with D possibly called TRBD1 or TRBD2 (5 bases each). The CDR3 totals 15 residues. Germline CDR1 and CDR2: SGHNT and YENEEA. Trimming took off 3 bases at V and 5 bases at J, with 15 bases between the two ends. The DNA of the CDR3 is TGTGCCAGCAGCTTTCAAACAGGTCGGGGAGATACGCAGTATTTT. Its translation: CASSFQTGRGDTQYF.

V gene TRBV7-8 combines with J gene TRBJ2-3; TRBD1 is a possible D gene (6 bases). The CDR3 extends over 15 amino acids. Deletions cut 3 bases from V and 0 bases from J, with 10 bases between. Germline lookup yields CDR1 SGHVS and CDR2 FQNEAQ. This CDR3 is CASSFLGASTDTQYF. The CDR3 DNA follows: TGTGCCAGCAGCTTTCTGGGGGCTAGCACAGATACGCAGTATTTT.

This rearrangement joins TRBV27 to TRBJ1-6, with no clear D. Trimming cost V 3 bases and J 7 bases, with 10 bases left between them. This CDR3 contains 14 residues. Germline CDR1 is MNHEY and CDR2 is SMNVEV (reference sequence). The CDR3 loop reads CASSFGQTNSPLHF. The CDR3 bases are TGTGCCAGCAGTTTCGGGCAGACGAATTCACCCCTCCACTTT.

This clonotype was picked up a small number of times. The rearrangement links TRBV6-1 to TRBJ2-5, with no clear D. Between the trimmed V and J ends, which lost 5 bases and 5 bases, there was a span of 12 bases. CDR1 and CDR2 from the germline V gene are MNHNS and SASEGT. This CDR3 region has 13 residues. For the CDR3, the DNA is TGTGCCAGCAGTACCAACCTGGGGGAGACCCAGTACTTC. Protein product: CASSTNLGETQYF.

The CDR3 region is CASTLGRVYEQYF. The CDR3 nucleotides read TGTGCCAGCACCCTAGGAAGGGTTTACGAGCAGTACTTC. The chain joins TRBV12-3 or TRBV12-4 to TRBJ2-5; D remains ambiguous. The J call may be mistaken, given a closer DNA end match to TRBJ2-7. The CDR3 extends over 13 amino acids.

V and J are TRBV21-1 and TRBJ2-5; the tabulated D call, TRBD1, remains unverified against the DNA. TRBV21-1 is a pseudogene locus. This CDR3 has 15 residues. The CDR3 protein is CASISLEGRGETQYF. CDR3 bases: TGTGCCAGCATCTCCCTCGAGGGGCGAGGTGAGACCCAGTACTTC.

The genes are TRBV4-2 and TRBJ2-1; D gene unclear. Germline V gene sequence: CDR1 LGHNA, CDR2 YNFKEQ. V dropped 1 base and J dropped 0 bases, with 10 bases sitting between them. The CDR3 has 16 amino acids. CDR3 coding DNA: TGTGCCAGCAGCCAAGTAAGGGTGAGCTCCTACAATGAGCAGTTCTTC. This sequence encodes CASSQVRVSSYNEQFF.

The chain has TRBV10-3 and TRBJ2-7; D is unresolved. The CDR3 is 13 amino acids. Germline V CDR1 and CDR2: ENHRY, SYGVKD. Trimming stripped 0 bases from V and 2 bases from J, with 5 bases between. CDR3 bases: TGTGCCATCAGTGAGTCGAGAGCCTACGAGCAGTACTTC. It encodes CAISESRAYEQYF.

This clonotype came up a few times. The rearrangement uses TRBV6-2 or TRBV6-3 and TRBJ2-7; D possibly corresponds to TRBD2 (5 bases). CDR1 is MNHEY, CDR2 SVGEGT, per germline. This CDR3 is 14 amino acids long. Trimming removed 6 bases from V and 1 base from J, with 13 bases in between. CDR3 DNA sequence: TGTGCCAGCAGGAGGGTTGGGGAGTCCTACGAGCAGTACTTC. Its protein product is CASRRVGESYEQYF.